Below, one TCR beta chain is given with its context. When the RNA was reverse transcribed, random hexamers were used with an input of roughly 0.5 to 1 ug. MiXCR was run by TCRdb on the immunoSEQ multiplex PCR reads, yielding one entry per CDR3 protein. The table records about 190,000 distinct CDR3 sequences, roughly 94% of them present only once. This record belongs to a study of CD8 T cells in Susac syndrome. The CDR3 contains 15 residues. The ends were cut back, 3 bases at V and 0 bases at J, with 11 bases in the middle. J is TRBJ1-2 and V is TRBV12-3 or TRBV12-4; no firm D call. The sample comprised CD8+ T cells from PBMCs. The receptor's source is a human donor with Susac syndrome. The chain's CDR3 is CASSFLVLANYGYTF. The CDR3 DNA reads as TGTGCCAGCAGTTTCCTCGTGTTAGCTAACTATGGCTACACCTTC.